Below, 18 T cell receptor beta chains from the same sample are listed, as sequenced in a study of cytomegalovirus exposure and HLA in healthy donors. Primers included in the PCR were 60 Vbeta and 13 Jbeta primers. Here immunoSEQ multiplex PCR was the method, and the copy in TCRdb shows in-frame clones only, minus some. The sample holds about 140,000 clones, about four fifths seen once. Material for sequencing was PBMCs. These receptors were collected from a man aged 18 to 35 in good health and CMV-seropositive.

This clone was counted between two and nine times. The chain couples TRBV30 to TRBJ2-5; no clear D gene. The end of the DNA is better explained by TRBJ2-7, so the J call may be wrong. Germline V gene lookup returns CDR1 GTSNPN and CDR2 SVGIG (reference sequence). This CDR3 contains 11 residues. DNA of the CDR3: TGTGCCTGGAGTGCTAGGAGCGAGCAGTACTTC. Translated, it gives CAWSARSEQYF.

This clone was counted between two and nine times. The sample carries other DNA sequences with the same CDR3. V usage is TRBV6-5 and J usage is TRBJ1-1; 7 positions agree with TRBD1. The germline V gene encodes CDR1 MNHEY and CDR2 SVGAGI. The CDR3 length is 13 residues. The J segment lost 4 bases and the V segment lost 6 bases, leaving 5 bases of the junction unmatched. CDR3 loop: CASSDRVGTEAFF. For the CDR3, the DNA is TGTGCCAGCAGCGACAGGGTGGGCACTGAAGCTTTCTTT.

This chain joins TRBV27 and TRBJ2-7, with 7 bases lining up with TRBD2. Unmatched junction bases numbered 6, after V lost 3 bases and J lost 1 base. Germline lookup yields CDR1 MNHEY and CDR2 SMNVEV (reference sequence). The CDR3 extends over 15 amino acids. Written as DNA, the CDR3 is TGTGCCAGCAGTTTGGAGGGAGGGCCTTCCTACGAGCAGTACTTC. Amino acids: CASSLEGGPSYEQYF.

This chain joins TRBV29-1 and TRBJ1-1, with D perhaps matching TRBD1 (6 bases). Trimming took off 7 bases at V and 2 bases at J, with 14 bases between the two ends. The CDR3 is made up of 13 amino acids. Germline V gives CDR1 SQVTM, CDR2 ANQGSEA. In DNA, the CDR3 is TGCAGCGCACGGGACACGCAAAACACTGAAGCTTTCTTT. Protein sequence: CSARDTQNTEAFF.

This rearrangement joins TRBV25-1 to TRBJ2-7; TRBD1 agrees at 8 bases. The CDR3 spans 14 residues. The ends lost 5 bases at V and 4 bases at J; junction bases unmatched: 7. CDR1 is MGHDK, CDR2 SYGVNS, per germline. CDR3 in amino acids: CASSPITGGYEQYF. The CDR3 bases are TGTGCCAGCAGTCCCATAACAGGGGGGTACGAGCAGTACTTC.

CDR3 DNA: TGTGCCAGCACAAGGGGCACTGAAGCTTTCTTT. It codes for CASTRGTEAFF. The chain couples TRBV28 to TRBJ1-1, with TRBD1 as a possible D gene (5 bases). Trimming stripped 7 bases from V and 4 bases from J, with 7 bases between. This CDR3 comprises 11 residues. Germline V gene sequence: CDR1 MDHEN, CDR2 SYDVKM.

CDR3 DNA sequence: TGTGCCAGCGATAGGGGGAACACTGAAGCTTTCTTT. Encoded protein: CASDRGNTEAFF. The V gene is TRBV2, the J gene TRBJ1-1; weak D call: TRBD1 (5 bases). This CDR3 comprises 12 residues. Trimming stripped 8 bases from V and 1 base from J, with 8 bases between. Germline-derived CDR1 and CDR2 are SNHLY and FYNNEI. The variable domain in full, completed from reference TRBV2 and TRBJ1-1, reads EPEVTQTPSHQVTQMGQEVILRCVPISNHLYFYWYRQILGQKVEFLVSFYNNEISEKSEIFDDQFSVERPDGSNFTLKIRSTKLEDSAMYFCASDRGNTEAFFGQGTRLTVV.

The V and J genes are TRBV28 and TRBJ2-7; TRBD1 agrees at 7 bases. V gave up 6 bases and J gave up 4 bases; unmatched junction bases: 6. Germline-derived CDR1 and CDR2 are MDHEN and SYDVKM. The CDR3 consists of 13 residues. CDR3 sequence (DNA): TGTGCCAGCAGCGACAGGGCATATTACGAGCAGTACTTC. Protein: CASSDRAYYEQYF.

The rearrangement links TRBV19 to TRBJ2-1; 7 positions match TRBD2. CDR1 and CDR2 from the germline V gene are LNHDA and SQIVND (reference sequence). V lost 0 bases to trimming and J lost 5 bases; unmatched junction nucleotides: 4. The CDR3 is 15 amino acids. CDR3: CASSIDEGLNNEQFF. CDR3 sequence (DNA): TGTGCCAGTAGTATAGATGAGGGACTAAACAATGAGCAGTTCTTC.

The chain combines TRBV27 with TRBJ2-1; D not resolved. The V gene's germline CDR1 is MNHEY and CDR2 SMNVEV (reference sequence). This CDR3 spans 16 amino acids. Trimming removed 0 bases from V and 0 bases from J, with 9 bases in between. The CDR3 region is CASSLSTLSSYNEQFF. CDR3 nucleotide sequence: TGTGCCAGCAGTTTATCCACCCTTAGCTCCTACAATGAGCAGTTCTTC.

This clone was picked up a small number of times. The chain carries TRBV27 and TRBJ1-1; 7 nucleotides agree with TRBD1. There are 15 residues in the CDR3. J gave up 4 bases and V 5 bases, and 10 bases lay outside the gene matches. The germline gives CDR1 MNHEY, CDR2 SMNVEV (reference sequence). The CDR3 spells CASSLLAGGVTEAFF. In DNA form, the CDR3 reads TGTGCCAGCAGTCTCCTTGCAGGGGGAGTCACTGAAGCTTTCTTT.

The CDR3: CASSSTSGSSDTQYF. In DNA, the CDR3 is TGTGCCAGCAGCAGTACTAGCGGGAGTTCAGATACGCAGTATTTT. The chain carries TRBV7-3 and TRBJ2-3; TRBD2 agrees at 11 bases. V lost 5 bases and J lost 4; bases outside the gene matches: 5. The CDR3 contains 15 residues. Germline V gene data show CDR1 as SGHTA and CDR2 as FQGTGA.

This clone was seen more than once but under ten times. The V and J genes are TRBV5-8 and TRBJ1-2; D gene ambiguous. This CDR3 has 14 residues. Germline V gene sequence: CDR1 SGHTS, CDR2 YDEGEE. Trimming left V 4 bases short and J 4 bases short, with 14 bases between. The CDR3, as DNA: TGTGCCAGCAGCCTGGCGGGGTTAAGCTATGGCTACACCTTC. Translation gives CASSLAGLSYGYTF.

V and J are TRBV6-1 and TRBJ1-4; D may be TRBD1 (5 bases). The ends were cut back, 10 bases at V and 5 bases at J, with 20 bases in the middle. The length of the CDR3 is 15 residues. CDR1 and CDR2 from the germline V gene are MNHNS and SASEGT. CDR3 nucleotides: TGTGCCACCACCGAGGGGAGGAGGCCAAATGAAAAACTGTTTTTT. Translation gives CATTEGRRPNEKLFF.

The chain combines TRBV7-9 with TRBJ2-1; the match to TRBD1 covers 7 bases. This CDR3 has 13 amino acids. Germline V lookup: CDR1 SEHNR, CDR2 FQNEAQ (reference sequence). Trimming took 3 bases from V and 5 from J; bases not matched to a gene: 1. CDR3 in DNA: TGTGCCAGCAGCTTCGACAGGGACAATGAGCAGTTCTTC. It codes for CASSFDRDNEQFF.

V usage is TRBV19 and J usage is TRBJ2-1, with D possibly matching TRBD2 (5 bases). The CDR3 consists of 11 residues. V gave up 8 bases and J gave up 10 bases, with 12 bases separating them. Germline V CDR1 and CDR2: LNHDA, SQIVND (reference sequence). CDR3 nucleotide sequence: TGTGCCAGTGAGACACGCGGGGAGCAGTTCTTC. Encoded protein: CASETRGEQFF.

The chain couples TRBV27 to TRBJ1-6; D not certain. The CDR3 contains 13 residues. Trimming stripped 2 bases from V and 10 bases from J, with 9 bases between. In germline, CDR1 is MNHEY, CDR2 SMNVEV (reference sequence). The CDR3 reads CASSLNLESPLHF. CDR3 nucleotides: TGTGCCAGCAGTTTAAATCTAGAATCACCCCTCCACTTT.

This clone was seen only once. CDR3 sequence reads: CASSHTGTGYTEAFF. The CDR3 nucleotides read TGTGCCAGCAGCCATACCGGGACAGGGTACACTGAAGCTTTCTTT. This rearrangement joins TRBV14 to TRBJ1-1; the match to TRBD1 covers 9 bases. Germline V CDR1 and CDR2: SGHDN, FVKESK. V gave up 3 bases and J gave up 3 bases; unmatched junction bases: 5. This CDR3 spans 15 amino acids.